These T cell receptor beta chains were read from a single sample in a study of blood T cell repertoires in COVID-19. Sequenced by immunoSEQ multiplex PCR; TCRdb stores in-frame clones only, minus some. The sample carries 200,000 to 300,000 clones, about 82% recorded once. Sequenced input: PBMCs or T cells enriched from blood (not recorded which). Source of these receptors: a woman aged 45-65 years who had recovered from COVID-19. Each CDR3 is given without its conserved first and last residue. Fields, in order: V gene, CDR3 protein.

V: TRBV24-1
CDR3: ATSEPTSGSFQETQY

V: TRBV19
CDR3: ASSISGGNQPQH

V: TRBV29-1
CDR3: SVALRGRYYGYT

V: TRBV5-1
CDR3: ASSLGQQTPGLAGYYYEQY

V: TRBV4-1
CDR3: ASSNLGAYGYT

V: TRBV15
CDR3: ATSRTRSINTEAF

V: TRBV3-1/TRBV3-2
CDR3: ASSPGSSFTGELF

V: TRBV7-3
CDR3: ASSLWRGTEAF

V: TRBV27
CDR3: ASSPLGLAGGYEQY

V: TRBV9
CDR3: ASSVGAQPTDTQY

V: TRBV5-1
CDR3: ASSPSGFGETQY

V: TRBV29-1
CDR3: SVDEGPGNTIY

V: TRBV19
CDR3: ASSTRQGAYTEAF

V: TRBV7-3
CDR3: ASSSRVRGSSGANVLT

V: TRBV2
CDR3: ASSFRGDYNSPLH

V: TRBV27
CDR3: ASRSMRNQPQH

V: TRBV9
CDR3: ASSVGPAVGYEQY

V: TRBV2
CDR3: ASGGTAYEQY

V: TRBV6-5
CDR3: ASSSASGNNEQF

V: TRBV29-1
CDR3: SVLSPGNEQF

V: TRBV9
CDR3: ASSVVDRGNTEAF

V: TRBV15
CDR3: ATSMGQPLGGYT

V: TRBV12-3/TRBV12-4
CDR3: ASVRTQGNEAF

V: TRBV7-3
CDR3: ASSLNAQAHNEQF

V: TRBV7-2
CDR3: ASSLDRGLVSDTQY

V: TRBV6-5
CDR3: ASSRLPGELF

V: TRBV6-5
CDR3: ASRGPRDTSSPLH

V: TRBV5-1
CDR3: ASSLGSGPKETQY

V: TRBV7-9
CDR3: ASSLQQGSLYGYT

V: TRBV28
CDR3: ASNIGGAPSYNEQF

V: TRBV7-8
CDR3: ASSRGGFEKLF

V: TRBV4-3
CDR3: ASSQANRGGPGGGYT

V: TRBV5-1
CDR3: ASSTGVLGTEAF

V: TRBV11-2
CDR3: ASSLDHFAGANVLT

V: TRBV2
CDR3: ASRLAGAETQY

V: TRBV5-1
CDR3: ASSIRDRVVDEQF

V: TRBV18
CDR3: ASSLQGTPSETQY

V: TRBV27
CDR3: ASSLMPFTIYGYT

V: TRBV19
CDR3: ASSSTGTGVPGELF

V: TRBV4-1
CDR3: ASSQPLAGPQNIQY

V: TRBV6-5
CDR3: ASSSERGSPLH